This T cell receptor (beta chain) was captured by sequencing in a study of blood T cell repertoires in COVID-19. Turning to the study itself: Both acute and convalescent COVID-19 samples were obtained from the United States, Italy and Spain. Nucleic acid was either cDNA or gDNA, and it came from T cells, B-cell-depleted T cells, or PBMCs.

Original processing methods: The authors estimated nucleated cell counts from reference gene primer amplification. Using immunoSEQ multiplex PCR, the repertoire was profiled, and TCRdb retains in-frame clones only, with some absent. V and J calls and clone size come straight from that table; D and trimming were deduced from the DNA. The table includes 80,000 or so clones, roughly 89% detected once. The CDR3 sequence is 14 residues long. Trimming took 6 bases from V and 0 from J, leaving 6 bases between them. Per germline, CDR1 MGHDK and CDR2 SYGVNS. The V call is TRBV25-1, the J call TRBJ2-6; D call uncertain. Sequenced material: peripheral blood. The receptor comes from a woman aged 45 to 65 in a cohort sampled during active COVID-19. The CDR3 nucleotides are TGTGCCAGCAGCTACCACTCTGGGGCCAACGTCCTGACTTTC. This sequence encodes CASSYHSGANVLTF.